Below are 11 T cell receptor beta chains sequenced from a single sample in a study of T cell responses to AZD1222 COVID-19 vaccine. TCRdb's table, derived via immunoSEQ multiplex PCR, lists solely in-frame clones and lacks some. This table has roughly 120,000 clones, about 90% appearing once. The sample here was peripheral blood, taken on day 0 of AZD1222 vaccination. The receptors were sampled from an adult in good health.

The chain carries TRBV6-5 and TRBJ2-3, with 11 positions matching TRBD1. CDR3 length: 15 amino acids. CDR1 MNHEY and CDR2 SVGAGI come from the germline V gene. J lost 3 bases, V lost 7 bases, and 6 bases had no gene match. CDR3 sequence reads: CASNLGTGGTDTQYF. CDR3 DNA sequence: TGTGCCAGCAACTTGGGGACAGGGGGAACAGATACGCAGTATTTT.

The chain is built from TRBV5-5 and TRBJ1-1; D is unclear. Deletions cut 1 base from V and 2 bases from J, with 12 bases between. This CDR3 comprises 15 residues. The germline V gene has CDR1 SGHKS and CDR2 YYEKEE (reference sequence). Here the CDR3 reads CASSLSLTYNTEAFF. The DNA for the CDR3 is TGTGCCAGCAGCTTGTCACTAACTTACAACACTGAAGCTTTCTTT.

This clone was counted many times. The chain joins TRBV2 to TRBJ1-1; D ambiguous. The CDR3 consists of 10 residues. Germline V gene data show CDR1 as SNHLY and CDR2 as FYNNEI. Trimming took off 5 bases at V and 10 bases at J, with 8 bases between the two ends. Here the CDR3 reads CASSMRTAFF. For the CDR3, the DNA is TGTGCCAGCAGTATGAGAACAGCTTTCTTT.

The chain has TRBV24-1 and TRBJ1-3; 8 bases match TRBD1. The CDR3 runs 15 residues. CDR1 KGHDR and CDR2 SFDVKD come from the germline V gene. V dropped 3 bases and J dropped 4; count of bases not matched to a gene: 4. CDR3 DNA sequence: TGTGCCACCAGTGATCCACGGACAGGGGGAAACACCATATATTTT. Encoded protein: CATSDPRTGGNTIYF.

CDR3 sequence: CAWSPDHRDNEKLFF. The CDR3 DNA sequence: TGTGCCTGGAGTCCCGACCACAGGGATAATGAAAAACTGTTTTTT. This chain links TRBV30 with TRBJ1-4, with a possible D match to TRBD1 (6 bases). The V end lost 2 bases, the J end lost 4 bases, and 14 bases lay between the germline ends. CDR3 length equals 15 residues. CDR1 and CDR2 (germline): GTSNPN, SVGIG (reference sequence).

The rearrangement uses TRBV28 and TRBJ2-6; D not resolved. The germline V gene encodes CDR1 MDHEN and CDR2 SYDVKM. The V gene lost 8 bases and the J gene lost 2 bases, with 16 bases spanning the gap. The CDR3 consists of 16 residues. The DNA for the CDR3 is TGTGCCAGCCGACCAGCCAACTTCCCTGGGGCCAACGTCCTGACTTTC. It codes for CASRPANFPGANVLTF.

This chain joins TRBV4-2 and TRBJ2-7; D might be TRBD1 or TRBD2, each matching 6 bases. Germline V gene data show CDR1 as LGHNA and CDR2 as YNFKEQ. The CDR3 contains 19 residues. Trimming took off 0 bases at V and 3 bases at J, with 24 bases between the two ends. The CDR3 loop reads CASSQEGQGTAIGGYEQYF. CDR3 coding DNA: TGTGCCAGCAGCCAAGAAGGTCAGGGGACTGCCATAGGAGGCTACGAGCAGTACTTC.

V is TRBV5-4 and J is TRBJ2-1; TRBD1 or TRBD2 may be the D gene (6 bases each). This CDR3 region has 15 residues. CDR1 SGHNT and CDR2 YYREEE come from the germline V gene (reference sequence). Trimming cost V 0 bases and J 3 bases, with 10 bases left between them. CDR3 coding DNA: TGTGCCAGCAGCTTGGCGGAGGGGGTCTACAATGAGCAGTTCTTC. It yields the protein CASSLAEGVYNEQFF.

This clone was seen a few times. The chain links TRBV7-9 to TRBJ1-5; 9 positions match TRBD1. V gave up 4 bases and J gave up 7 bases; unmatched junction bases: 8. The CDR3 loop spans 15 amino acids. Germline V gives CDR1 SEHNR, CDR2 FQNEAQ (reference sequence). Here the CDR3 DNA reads TGTGCCAGCAGCTCAACAGACAGGGGGGGACAGCCCCAGCATTTT. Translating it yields CASSSTDRGGQPQHF.

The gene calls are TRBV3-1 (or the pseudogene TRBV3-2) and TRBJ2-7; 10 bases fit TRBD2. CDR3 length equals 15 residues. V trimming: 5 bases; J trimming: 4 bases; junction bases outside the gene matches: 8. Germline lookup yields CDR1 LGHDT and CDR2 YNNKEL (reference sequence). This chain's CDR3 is CASSSRWTSGYEQYF. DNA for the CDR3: TGTGCCAGCAGCTCCAGGTGGACTAGCGGATACGAGCAGTACTTC.

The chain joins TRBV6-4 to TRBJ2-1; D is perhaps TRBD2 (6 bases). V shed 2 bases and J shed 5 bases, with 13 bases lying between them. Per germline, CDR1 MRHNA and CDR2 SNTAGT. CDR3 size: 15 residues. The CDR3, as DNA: TGTGCCAGCAGTGACACTAGCCGGTCCCACAATGAGCAGTTCTTC. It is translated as CASSDTSRSHNEQFF.